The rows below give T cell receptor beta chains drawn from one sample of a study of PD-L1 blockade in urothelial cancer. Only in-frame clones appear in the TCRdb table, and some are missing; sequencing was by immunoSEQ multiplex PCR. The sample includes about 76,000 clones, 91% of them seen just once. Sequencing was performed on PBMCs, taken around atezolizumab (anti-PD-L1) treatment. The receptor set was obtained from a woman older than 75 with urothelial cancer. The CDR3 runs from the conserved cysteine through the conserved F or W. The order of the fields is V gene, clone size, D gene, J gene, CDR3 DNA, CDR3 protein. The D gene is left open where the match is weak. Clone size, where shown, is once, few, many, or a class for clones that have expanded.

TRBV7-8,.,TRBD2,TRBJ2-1,TGTGCCAGCAGCTTAGCGCGCCTAGCGGGAGGGCTGTTCTTC,CASSLARLAGGLFF
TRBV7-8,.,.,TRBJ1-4,.,CASSPNSLMKNCFF
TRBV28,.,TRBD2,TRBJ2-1,TGTGCCAGCAGTTTAAGCTCTAGCGGGAAAGGTGAGCAGTTCTTC,CASSLSSSGKGEQFF
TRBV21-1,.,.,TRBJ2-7,TGTGCCAGTCGGAAGGAGTCCTACGAGCAGTACTTC,CASRKESYEQYF
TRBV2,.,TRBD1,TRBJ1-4,TGTGCCAGCAGATCAACAGGGGGCTTGCGTGAAAAACTGTTTTTT,CASRSTGGLREKLFF
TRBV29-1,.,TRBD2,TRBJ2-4,TGCAGCGTTGAAAGTCTAGCGGGAGCCAAAAACATTCAGTACTTC,CSVESLAGAKNIQYF
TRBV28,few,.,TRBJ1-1,TGTGCCAGCAGATGGGGGGGGCGCAGCTCTGAAGCTTTCTTT,CASRWGGRSSEAFF
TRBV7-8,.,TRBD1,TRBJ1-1,TGTGCCAGCAGCTTCGGGACAGGGGGCAGGGGCACTGAAGCTTTCTTT,CASSFGTGGRGTEAFF
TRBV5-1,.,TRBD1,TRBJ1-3,TGCGCCAGCAGCCAAAGGGTGACAGGGCCAAGCTCTGGAAACACCATATATTTT,CASSQRVTGPSSGNTIYF
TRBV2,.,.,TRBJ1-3,TGTGCCAGCACCGAGCAGGGGCCCGGGAACACCATATATTTT,CASTEQGPGNTIYF
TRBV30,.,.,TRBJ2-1,TGTGCCTGGAGTGTGGCGGGTGAGCAGTTCTTC,CAWSVAGEQFF
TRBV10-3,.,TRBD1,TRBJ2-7,TGTGCCATCAGCCGACAGGGGGGAGAGTACGAGCAGTACTTC,CAISRQGGEYEQYF
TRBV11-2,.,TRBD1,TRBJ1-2,TGTGCCAGCAGCTTAAGTCAGGGGGCCACTGCGGGTGGCTACACCTTC,CASSLSQGATAGGYTF
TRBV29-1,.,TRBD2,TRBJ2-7,TGCAGCGTTGAACGGCTAGCGGGATACGAGCAGTACTTC,CSVERLAGYEQYF
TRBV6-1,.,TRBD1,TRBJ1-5,TGTGCCAGCAGTCCCGACAGGGTTCAGCCCCAGCATTTT,CASSPDRVQPQHF
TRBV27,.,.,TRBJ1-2,TGTGCCAGCAGTTCACTGACAGGTGGATATGGCTACACCTTC,CASSSLTGGYGYTF
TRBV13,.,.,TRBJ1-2,TGTGCCAGCAGCCCCCCCTGGACAGAGGCGAACTATGGCTACACCTTC,CASSPPWTEANYGYTF
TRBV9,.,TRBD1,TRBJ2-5,TGTGCCAGCAGCCTAAGACAGGGCTATAGGGAGACCCAGTACTTC,CASSLRQGYRETQYF
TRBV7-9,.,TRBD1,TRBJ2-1,TGTGCCAGCAGCTTAACTAGGGGGCCCAATGAGCAGTTCTTC,CASSLTRGPNEQFF
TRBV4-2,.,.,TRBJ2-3,TGTGCCAGCAGCCCTTCTAATACCTTCGGGGATGGGGGCACAGATACGCAGTATTTT,CASSPSNTFGDGGTDTQYF
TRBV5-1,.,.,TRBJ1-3,TGCGCCAGCAGTATAACAGGCATCGACTCTGGAAACACCATATATTTT,CASSITGIDSGNTIYF
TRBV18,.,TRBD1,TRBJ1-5,TGTGCCAGCTCACATACACCGGGACAGGGACTTAATCAGCCCCAGCATTTT,CASSHTPGQGLNQPQHF
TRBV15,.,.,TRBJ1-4,TGTGCCACCAGCAGAGAAACAGGTCTCAATGAAAAACTGTTTTTT,CATSRETGLNEKLFF
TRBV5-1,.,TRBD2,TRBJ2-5,TGCGCCAGCAGCTTGGCTCTAGCGGTAGAGACCCAGTACTTC,CASSLALAVETQYF
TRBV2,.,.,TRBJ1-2,TGTGCCAGCAGTGAAGTAACAGGGACGCCCTATGGCTACACCTTC,CASSEVTGTPYGYTF
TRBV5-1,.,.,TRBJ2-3,TGCGCCAGCAGCTCGAATAGTGCCACAGATACGCAGTATTTT,CASSSNSATDTQYF
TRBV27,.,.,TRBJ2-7,TGTGCCAGCAGTTCCCTCCTCAGGGGCCCCAGCTCCTACGAGCAGTACTTC,CASSSLLRGPSSYEQYF
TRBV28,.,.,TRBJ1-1,TGTGCCACGAGGCAAGACAGGAGACCATTTGAAGCTTTCTTT,CATRQDRRPFEAFF
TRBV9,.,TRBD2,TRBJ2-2,TGTGCCAGCAGCGTAGCGGCTAGCGGGAGTGCCGGGGAGCTGTTTTTT,CASSVAASGSAGELFF
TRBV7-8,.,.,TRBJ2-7,TGTGCCAGCAGCTTAATGCGGGACGGCTCCTACGAGCAGTACTTC,CASSLMRDGSYEQYF
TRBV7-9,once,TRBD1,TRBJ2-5,TGTGCCAGCAGCTCATCAGGGACAGGGGGGTCTGAGACCCAGTACTTC,CASSSSGTGGSETQYF
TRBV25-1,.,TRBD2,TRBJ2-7,TGTGCCAGCAGTGATACCTCAGCGGGAGGGAGGGACGAGCAGTACTTC,CASSDTSAGGRDEQYF
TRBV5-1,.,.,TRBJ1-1,TGCGCCAGCAGCTGGGACCATGCGGCCGGCGGGGCAGAAGCTTTCTTT,CASSWDHAAGGAEAFF
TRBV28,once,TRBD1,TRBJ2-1,TGTGCCAGCAGGCAAGGGGGCCAGGGTGCATTGAATGAGCAGTTCTTC,CASRQGGQGALNEQFF
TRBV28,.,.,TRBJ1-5,TGTGCCAGCAGTGGGAGGGATCAGCCCCAGCATTTT,CASSGRDQPQHF
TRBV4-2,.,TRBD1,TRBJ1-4,TGTGCCAGCAGCCAAGAAGGGTTTTACAGGGGCCCTGAAAAACTGTTTTTT,CASSQEGFYRGPEKLFF
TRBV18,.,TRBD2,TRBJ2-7,TGTGCCAGCTCACCTTCCGGGACTAGCGACGAGCAGTACTTC,CASSPSGTSDEQYF
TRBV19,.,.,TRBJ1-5,TGTGCCAGTAGTACCCAAGGGGGGGGTATTCAGCCCCAGCATTTT,CASSTQGGGIQPQHF
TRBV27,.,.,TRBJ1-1,TGTGCCAGCAGTTTAGGCAGGGTCTCTGTCACTGAAGCTTTCTTT,CASSLGRVSVTEAFF
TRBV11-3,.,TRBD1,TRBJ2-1,TGTGCCAGCAGCCCCCGGACAGGGCCCAGGATGATTAATGAGCAGTTCTTC,CASSPRTGPRMINEQFF
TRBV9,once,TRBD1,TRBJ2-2,TGTGCCAGCAGCAACAGGGGCGGGACCGGGGAGCTGTTTTTT,CASSNRGGTGELFF
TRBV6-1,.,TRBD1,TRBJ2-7,TGTGCCAGCACCTGGTCGACAGGGCGAGACGAGCAGTACTTC,CASTWSTGRDEQYF
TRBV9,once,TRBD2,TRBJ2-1,TGTGCCAGCAGCGTAGGGCGGGAGAACTTCCATGAGCAGTTCTTC,CASSVGRENFHEQFF
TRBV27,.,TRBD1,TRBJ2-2,TGTGCCAGCAGTACGCGGACAGGGAACGCCGGGGAGCTGTTTTTT,CASSTRTGNAGELFF
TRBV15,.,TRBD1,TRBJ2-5,TGTGCCACCAGCAGAGGCTGGACAGGGGTGACCCAGTACTTC,CATSRGWTGVTQYF
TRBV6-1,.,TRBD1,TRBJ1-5,TGTGCCAGCACCCAAGGGACAGTTAGCAATCAGCCCCAGCATTTT,CASTQGTVSNQPQHF
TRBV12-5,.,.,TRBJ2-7,TGTGCTAGTGGTTTGCAGGGCACCTACGAGCAGTACTTC,CASGLQGTYEQYF
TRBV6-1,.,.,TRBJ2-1,TGTGCCAGCAGTGGGGAGACGGGCTCCTACAATGAGCAGTTCTTC,CASSGETGSYNEQFF
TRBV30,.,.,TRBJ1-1,TGTGCCTGGAGTGTACAGGGACCCATGAACACTGAAGCTTTCTTT,CAWSVQGPMNTEAFF
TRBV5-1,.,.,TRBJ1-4,TGCGCCAGCAGCTTTATGGCAAGTAATGAAAAACTGTTTTTT,CASSFMASNEKLFF
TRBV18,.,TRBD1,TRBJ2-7,TGTGCCAGCTCGCGAAACAGGGGGGTCCACGAGCAGTACTTC,CASSRNRGVHEQYF
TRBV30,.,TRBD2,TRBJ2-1,TGTGCCTGGAGGCTAGCGGGAGGCGATGAGCAGTTCTTC,CAWRLAGGDEQFF
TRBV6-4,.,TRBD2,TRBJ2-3,TGTGCCAGCAGTGACTCGGCTAGCGGGATTAGAACAGATACGCAGTATTTT,CASSDSASGIRTDTQYF